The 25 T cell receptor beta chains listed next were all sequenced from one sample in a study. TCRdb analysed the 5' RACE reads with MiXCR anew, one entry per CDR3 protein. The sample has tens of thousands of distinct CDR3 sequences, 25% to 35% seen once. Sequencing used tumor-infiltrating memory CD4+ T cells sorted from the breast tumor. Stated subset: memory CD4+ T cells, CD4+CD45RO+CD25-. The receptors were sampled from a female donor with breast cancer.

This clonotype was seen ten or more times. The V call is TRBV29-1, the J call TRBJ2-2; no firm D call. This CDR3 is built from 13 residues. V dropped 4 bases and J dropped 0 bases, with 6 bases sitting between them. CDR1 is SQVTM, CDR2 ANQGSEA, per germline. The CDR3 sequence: CSVAQTNTGELFF. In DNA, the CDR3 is TGCAGCGTTGCCCAGACGAACACCGGGGAGCTGTTTTTT.

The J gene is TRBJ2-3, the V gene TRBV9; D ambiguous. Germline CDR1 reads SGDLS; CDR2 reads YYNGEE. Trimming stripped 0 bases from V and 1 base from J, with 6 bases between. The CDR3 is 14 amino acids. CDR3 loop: CASSVGQGTDTQYF. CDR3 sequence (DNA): TGTGCCAGCAGCGTAGGGCAGGGCACAGATACGCAGTATTTT.

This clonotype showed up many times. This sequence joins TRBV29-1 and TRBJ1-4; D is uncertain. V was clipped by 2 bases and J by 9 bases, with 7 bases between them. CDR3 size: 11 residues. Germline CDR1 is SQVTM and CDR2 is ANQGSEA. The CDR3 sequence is CSVEFGKKLFF. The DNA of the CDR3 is TGCAGCGTTGAATTTGGAAAAAAACTGTTTTTT.

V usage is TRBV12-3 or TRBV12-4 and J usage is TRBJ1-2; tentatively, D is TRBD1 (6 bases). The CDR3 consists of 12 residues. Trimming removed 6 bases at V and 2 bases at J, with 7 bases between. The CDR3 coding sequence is TGTGCCAGCAGCGGGACAAACTATGGCTACACCTTC. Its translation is CASSGTNYGYTF.

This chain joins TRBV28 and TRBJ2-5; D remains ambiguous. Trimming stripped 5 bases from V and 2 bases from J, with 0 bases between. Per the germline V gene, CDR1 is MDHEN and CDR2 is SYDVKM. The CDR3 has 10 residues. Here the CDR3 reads CASSQETQYF. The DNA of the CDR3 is TGTGCCAGCAGTCAAGAGACCCAGTACTTC.

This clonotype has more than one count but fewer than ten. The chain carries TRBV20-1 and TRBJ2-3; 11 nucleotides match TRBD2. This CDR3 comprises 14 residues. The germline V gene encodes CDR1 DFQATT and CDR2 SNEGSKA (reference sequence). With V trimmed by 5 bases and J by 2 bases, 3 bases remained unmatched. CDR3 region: CSAEGLADTDTQYF. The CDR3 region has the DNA TGCAGTGCTGAGGGACTAGCGGACACAGATACGCAGTATTTT.

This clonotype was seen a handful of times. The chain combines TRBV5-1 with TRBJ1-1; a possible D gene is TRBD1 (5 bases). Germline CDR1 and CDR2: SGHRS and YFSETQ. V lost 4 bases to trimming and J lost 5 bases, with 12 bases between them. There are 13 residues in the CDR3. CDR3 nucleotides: TGCGCCAGCAGCCCACAGGATCTTACTGAAGCTTTCTTT. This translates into CASSPQDLTEAFF.

The CDR3 coding sequence is TGCGCCAGCAGCCTCCTTCCGGGGACAGGGAAGAGCCAGCCCCAGCATTTT. This codes for CASSLLPGTGKSQPQHF. The chain combines TRBV4-1 with TRBJ1-5; TRBD1 aligns across 9 bases. CDR3 length: 17 amino acids. Trimming at V came to 4 bases and at J to 7 bases, leaving 14 bases not matched to a gene. The germline V gene has CDR1 MGHRA and CDR2 YSYEKL.

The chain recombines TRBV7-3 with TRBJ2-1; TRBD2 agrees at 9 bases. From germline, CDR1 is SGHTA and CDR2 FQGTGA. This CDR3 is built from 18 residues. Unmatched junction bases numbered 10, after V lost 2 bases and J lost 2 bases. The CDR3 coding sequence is TGTGCCAGCAGCTTATCGGACGGCGGGAGGGCCCCCTACAATGAGCAGTTCTTC. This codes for CASSLSDGGRAPYNEQFF.

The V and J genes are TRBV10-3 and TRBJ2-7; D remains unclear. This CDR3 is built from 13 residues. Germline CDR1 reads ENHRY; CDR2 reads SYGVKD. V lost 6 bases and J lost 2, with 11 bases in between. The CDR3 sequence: CAIRSDAAYEQYF. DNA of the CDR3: TGTGCCATCAGGTCGGACGCAGCCTACGAGCAGTACTTC.

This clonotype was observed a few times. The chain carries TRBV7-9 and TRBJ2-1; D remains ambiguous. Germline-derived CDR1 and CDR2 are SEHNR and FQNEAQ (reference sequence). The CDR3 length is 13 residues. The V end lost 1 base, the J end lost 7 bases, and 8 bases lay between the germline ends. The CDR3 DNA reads TGTGCCAGCAGCTTAGACAGCCGGAATGAGCAGTTCTTC. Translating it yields CASSLDSRNEQFF.

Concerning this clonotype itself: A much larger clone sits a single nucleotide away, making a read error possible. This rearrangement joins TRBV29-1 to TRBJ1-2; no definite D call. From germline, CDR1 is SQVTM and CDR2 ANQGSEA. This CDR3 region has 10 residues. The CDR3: CSVHNYGYAF. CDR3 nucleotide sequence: TGCAGCGTTCACAACTATGGCTACGCCTTC.

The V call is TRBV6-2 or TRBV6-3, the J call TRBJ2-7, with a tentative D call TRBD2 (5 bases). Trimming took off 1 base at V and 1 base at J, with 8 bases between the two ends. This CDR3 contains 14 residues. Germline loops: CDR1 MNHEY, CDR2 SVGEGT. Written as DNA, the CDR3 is TGTGCCAGCAGTTACTTCCGGGGTTCCTACGAGCAGTACTTC. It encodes CASSYFRGSYEQYF.

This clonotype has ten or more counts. CDR3 sequence reads: CASSPRLADSYNEQFF. For the CDR3, the DNA is TGTGCCAGCAGCCCGAGACTAGCGGACTCCTACAATGAGCAGTTCTTC. This chain links TRBV4-2 with TRBJ2-1; 9 bases agree with TRBD2. With 4 bases clipped from V and 0 bases from J, the junction kept 4 bases outside the gene matches. From germline, CDR1 is LGHNA and CDR2 YNFKEQ. CDR3 size: 16 residues.

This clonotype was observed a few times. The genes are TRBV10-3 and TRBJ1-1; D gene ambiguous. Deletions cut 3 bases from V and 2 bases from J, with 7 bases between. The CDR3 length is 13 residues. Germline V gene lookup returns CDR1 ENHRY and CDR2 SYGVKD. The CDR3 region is CAISDAANTEAFF. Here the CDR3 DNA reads TGTGCCATCAGTGACGCAGCAAACACTGAAGCTTTCTTT.

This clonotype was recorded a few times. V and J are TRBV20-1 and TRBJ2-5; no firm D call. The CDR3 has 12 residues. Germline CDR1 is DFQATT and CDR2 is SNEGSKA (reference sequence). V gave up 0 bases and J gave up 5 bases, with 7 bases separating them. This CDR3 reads CSARDLSETQYF. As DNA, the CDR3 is TGCAGTGCTAGAGATCTAAGTGAGACCCAGTACTTC.

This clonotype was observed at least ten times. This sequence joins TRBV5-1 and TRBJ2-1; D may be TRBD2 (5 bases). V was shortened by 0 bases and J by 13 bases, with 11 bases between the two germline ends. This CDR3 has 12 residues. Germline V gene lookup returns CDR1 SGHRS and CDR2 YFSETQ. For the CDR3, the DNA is TGCGCCAGCAGCTTGGATACCGGGGTACAGTTCTTC. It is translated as CASSLDTGVQFF. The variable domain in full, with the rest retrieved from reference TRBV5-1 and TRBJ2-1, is KAGVTQTPRYLIKTRGQQVTLSCSPISGHRSVSWYQQTPGQGLQFLFEYFSETQRNKGNFPGRFSGRQFSNSRSEMNVSTLELGDSALYLCASSLDTGVQFFGPGTRLTVL.

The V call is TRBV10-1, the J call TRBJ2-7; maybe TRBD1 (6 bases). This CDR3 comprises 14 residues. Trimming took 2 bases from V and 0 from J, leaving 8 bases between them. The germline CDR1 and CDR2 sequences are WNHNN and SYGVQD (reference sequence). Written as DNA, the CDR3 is TGCGCCAGCAGTGAGGGGACAAACTCCTACGAGCAGTACTTC. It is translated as CASSEGTNSYEQYF.

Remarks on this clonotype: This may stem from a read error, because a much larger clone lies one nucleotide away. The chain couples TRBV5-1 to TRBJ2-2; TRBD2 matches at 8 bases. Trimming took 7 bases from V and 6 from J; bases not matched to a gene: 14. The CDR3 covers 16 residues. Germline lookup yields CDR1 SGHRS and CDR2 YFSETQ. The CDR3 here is CASGSVGLAVAGELFF. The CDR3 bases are TGCGCCAGCGGCTCCGTCGGACTAGCAGTTGCCGGGGAGCTGTTTTTT.

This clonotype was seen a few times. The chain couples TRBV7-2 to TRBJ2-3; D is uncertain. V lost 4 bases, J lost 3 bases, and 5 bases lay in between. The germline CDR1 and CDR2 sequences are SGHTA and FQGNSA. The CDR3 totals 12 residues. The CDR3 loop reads CASSSMTDTQYF. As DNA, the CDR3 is TGTGCCAGCAGCTCAATGACAGATACGCAGTATTTT.

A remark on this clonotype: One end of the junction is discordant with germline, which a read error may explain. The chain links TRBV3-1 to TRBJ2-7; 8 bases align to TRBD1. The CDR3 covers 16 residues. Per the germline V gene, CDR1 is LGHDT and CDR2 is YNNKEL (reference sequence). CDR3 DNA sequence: TGTGCCAGCGGCCAAGCCCTCCTGGGACAGGAGGTTGCGCAGTGCTTC. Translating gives CASGQALLGQEVAQCF.

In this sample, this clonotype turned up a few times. The CDR3 loop reads CASSVGGGSSSYEQYF. The CDR3 nucleotides read TGTGCCAGCAGCGTAGGGGGGGGCTCCAGCTCCTACGAGCAGTACTTC. The chain couples TRBV9 to TRBJ2-7; D may be TRBD2 (7 bases). CDR3 length: 16 residues. Germline values: CDR1 SGDLS, CDR2 YYNGEE. Trimming cost V 0 bases and J 0 bases, with 13 bases left between them.

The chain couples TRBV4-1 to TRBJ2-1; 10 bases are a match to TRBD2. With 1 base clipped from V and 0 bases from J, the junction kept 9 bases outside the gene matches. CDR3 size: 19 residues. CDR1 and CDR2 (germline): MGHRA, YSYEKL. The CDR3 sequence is CASSQALAGAKSSYNEQFF. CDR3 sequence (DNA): TGCGCCAGCAGCCAAGCCCTAGCGGGGGCTAAAAGCTCCTACAATGAGCAGTTCTTC.

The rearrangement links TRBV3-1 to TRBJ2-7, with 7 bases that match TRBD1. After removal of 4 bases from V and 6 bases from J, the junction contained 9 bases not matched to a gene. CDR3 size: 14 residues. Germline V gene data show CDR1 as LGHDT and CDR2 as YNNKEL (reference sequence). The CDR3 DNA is TGTGCCAGCAGCCCGGGACAGAGGCTGGGCGAGCAGTACTTC. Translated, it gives CASSPGQRLGEQYF.

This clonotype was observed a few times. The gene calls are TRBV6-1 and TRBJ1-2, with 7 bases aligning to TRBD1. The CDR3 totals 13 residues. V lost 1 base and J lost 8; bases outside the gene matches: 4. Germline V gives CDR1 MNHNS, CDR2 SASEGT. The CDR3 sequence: CASSEVWDRGYTF. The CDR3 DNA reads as TGTGCCAGCAGTGAAGTTTGGGACAGAGGCTACACCTTC.